This TCR beta chain comes out of a study of identical twins. General study points: Insertion counts were lower in abundant cord blood beta clonotypes, a trend that memory repertoires did not show. Among monozygotic twins, out-of-frame TCR alpha sharing exceeded what models predicted.

Only healthy Caucasians were included as donors. Details on this clonotype: Antigen unknown.

Template switching added a universal primer site; cDNA carried unique molecular identifiers. TCRdb itself ran the 5' RACE reads through MiXCR, one entry per CDR3 protein. The sample contains approximately 300,000 distinct CDR3 sequences, more than 8% of which appear only once. The germline gives CDR1 SGHRS, CDR2 YFSETQ. There are 15 residues in the CDR3. V lost 4 bases to trimming and J lost 0 bases; unmatched junction nucleotides: 4. These data were also reused for a study on yellow fever vaccine responses in identical twins.

The genes are TRBV5-1 and TRBJ2-7; 10 bases agree with TRBD2. The sequence came from a woman under 30 in good health. Sequenced: CD8+ T cells sorted from blood. The CDR3: CASSVTSGYSYEQYF. The CDR3 region has the DNA TGCGCCAGCAGCGTGACTAGCGGGTACTCCTACGAGCAGTACTTC.